The 20 T cell receptor beta chains below come from one sample, sequenced in a study of low-dose radiotherapy and immunotherapy resistance in tumors. Time point of the sample: after trial treatment. Treatment given: LDRT plus nivolumab, ipilimumab, low-dose cyclophosphamide and aspirin (RACIN trial). A roughly 22-cycle PCR with a constant-region primer and V-primer adapter amplified TCRs. TCRdb reanalysed the reads using MiXCR and keeps one entry per CDR3 protein. The data show some 53,000 distinct CDR3 sequences, approximately 31% seen once. The material was PBMCs, obtained after low-dose radiotherapy plus immunotherapy. The receptors derive from a male donor with rectosigmoid adenocarcinoma.

The CDR3 region is CAISAERHGYTF. DNA of the CDR3: TGTGCCATCTCTGCCGAGCGCCATGGCTACACCTTC. The V call is TRBV10-3, the J call TRBJ1-2; D unclear. This CDR3 region has 12 residues. Trimming cost V 8 bases and J 6 bases, with 13 bases left between them. Germline CDR1 and CDR2: ENHRY and SYGVKD.

The chain employs TRBV27 and TRBJ1-2; 8 positions match TRBD1. Per germline, CDR1 MNHEY and CDR2 SMNVEV (reference sequence). Trimming cost V 5 bases and J 4 bases; bases outside gene matches: 6. The CDR3 has 14 amino acids. CDR3 sequence (DNA): TGTGCCAGCAGTGCGTTCACAGGGGGCTATGGCTACACCTTC. It translates to CASSAFTGGYGYTF.

This chain joins TRBV19 and TRBJ2-7, with D unresolved. This CDR3 has 13 residues. V was clipped by 8 bases and J by 3 bases, with 14 bases between them. Germline lookup yields CDR1 LNHDA and CDR2 SQIVND (reference sequence). CDR3 loop: CASANLPLYEQYF. The CDR3 DNA reads TGTGCCAGTGCCAACCTACCGCTCTACGAGCAGTACTTC. Supplemented by reference TRBV19 and TRBJ2-7, the full variable domain reads DGGITQSPKYLFRKEGQNVTLSCEQNLNHDAMYWYRQDPGQGLRLIYYSQIVNDFQKGDIAEGYSVSREKKESFPLTVTSAQKNPTAFYLCASANLPLYEQYFGPGTRLTVT.

The genes are TRBV15 and TRBJ2-5, with D uncertain. The germline V gene has CDR1 LNHNV and CDR2 YYDKDF (reference sequence). Between the trimmed V and J ends, which lost 1 base and 2 bases, there was a span of 8 bases. The CDR3 is made up of 14 amino acids. CDR3 DNA: TGTGCCACCAGCAGAGGAAACAGTCAAGAGACCCAGTACTTC. Translated, it gives CATSRGNSQETQYF.

There are many counts of this clonotype. The J gene is TRBJ2-5, the V gene TRBV12-2; TRBD1 reflects the table's D call only, with no check against the DNA. TRBV12-2 is a known pseudogene. This CDR3 spans 14 amino acids. DNA of the CDR3: TGTGCAAGTCGCTTAGATCGACCGGTGCTCCGGGGGTACTTC. Translated: CASRLDRPVLRGYF.

The chain has TRBV19 and TRBJ1-2; TRBD1 agrees at 7 bases. Germline loops: CDR1 LNHDA, CDR2 SQIVND (reference sequence). The V and J ends lost 4 bases and 6 bases, in that order; junction bases with no gene match: 8. This CDR3 spans 14 amino acids. The CDR3 nucleotides are TGTGCCAGTAGTACCCAACAGGGGTGGAATGGCTACACCTTC. Translating it yields CASSTQQGWNGYTF.

As regards this clonotype: The likely explanation is a read error, given a far larger clone one base away. This chain links TRBV11-2 with TRBJ2-1; 8 bases are a match to TRBD1. CDR3 size: 16 residues. Germline V lookup: CDR1 SGHAT, CDR2 FQNNGV. The V and J ends lost 6 bases and 10 bases, in that order; junction bases with no gene match: 17. CDR3 amino acids: CASRPIRGQSSYEQFF. CDR3 nucleotides: TGTGCCAGCAGGCCAATCAGGGGGCAGAGCTCCTACGAGCAGTTCTTC.

This clonotype appeared many times. V usage is TRBV5-1 and J usage is TRBJ2-2; D is uncertain. CDR1 and CDR2 from the germline V gene are SGHRS and YFSETQ. Trimming shortened V by 5 bases and J by 5 bases, and 16 bases separated the two germline ends. CDR3 length equals 15 residues. This CDR3 is CASRTENSGTGELFF. The DNA for the CDR3 is TGCGCCAGCAGGACGGAGAACAGTGGGACCGGGGAGCTGTTTTTT.

The CDR3 DNA follows: TGTGCCAGCAGTTACCCCGGGGTCCGGCCAGATACGCAGTATTTT. Its protein product is CASSYPGVRPDTQYF. V usage is TRBV6-2 or TRBV6-3 and J usage is TRBJ2-3, with TRBD2 as a possible D gene (5 bases). Per the germline V gene, CDR1 is MNHEY and CDR2 is SVGEGT. V gave up 2 bases and J gave up 4 bases, with 13 bases separating them. The CDR3 is made up of 15 amino acids.

This clonotype showed up many times. The V gene is TRBV24-1, the J gene TRBJ2-5; 7 bases match TRBD1. This CDR3 region has 14 residues. Germline CDR1 is KGHDR and CDR2 is SFDVKD. Trimming cost V 2 bases and J 3 bases; bases outside gene matches: 2. The CDR3 here is CATSDSGTEETQYF. CDR3 nucleotides: TGTGCCACCAGTGATTCCGGGACAGAAGAGACCCAGTACTTC.

This clonotype was picked up a small number of times. The J gene is TRBJ2-3, the V gene TRBV5-4; no clear D. Germline V lookup: CDR1 SGHNT, CDR2 YYREEE (reference sequence). The V end was cut by 2 bases, the J end by 0 bases, with 7 bases between. The CDR3 is 14 residues long. CDR3 residues: CASSFLSSTDTQYF. The CDR3 DNA reads TGTGCCAGCAGCTTCCTGTCAAGCACAGATACGCAGTATTTT.

A word on this clonotype: A single base separates this from a much larger clone, so it may be a read error. V gene TRBV7-2 combines with J gene TRBJ1-6; the D is unclear. V lost 6 bases and J 7 bases, leaving 7 bases between the germline ends. Per the germline V gene, CDR1 is SGHTA and CDR2 is FQGNSA. This CDR3 region has 12 residues. In nucleotides, the CDR3 is TGTGCCAGCAGGTTGAGAAATTCACCCCTCCACTTT. The encoded protein is CASRLRNSPLHF.

This clonotype was recorded a few times. The V gene is TRBV7-2, the J gene TRBJ2-2, with TRBD1 matching over 10 bases. Germline assignment: CDR1 SGHTA and CDR2 FQGNSA. This CDR3 contains 16 residues. J gave up 2 bases and V 5 bases, and 5 bases lay outside the gene matches. Here the CDR3 DNA reads TGTGCCAGCAGCCCTGGGACAGGGGTCAACACCGGGGAGCTGTTTTTT. Translation gives CASSPGTGVNTGELFF.

This clonotype appeared many times. Germline is not matched at one junction end, which may reflect a read error. The V and J genes are TRBV5-1 and TRBJ2-5; D not certain. Germline CDR1 reads SGHRS; CDR2 reads YFSETQ. The CDR3 runs to 9 residues. The CDR3 region is CASGPFGDF. DNA of the CDR3: TGCGCCAGTGGGCCATTTGGGGACTTC.

This chain connects TRBV20-1 to TRBJ2-3, with 9 bases aligning to TRBD2. The CDR3 runs to 14 residues. V trimming: 5 bases; J trimming: 2 bases; junction bases outside the gene matches: 5. Germline V gene lookup returns CDR1 DFQATT and CDR2 SNEGSKA (reference sequence). CDR3 in DNA: TGCAGTGCTGGGGGCGGGAGGGCCACAGATACGCAGTATTTT. Amino acids: CSAGGGRATDTQYF.

This chain joins TRBV28 and TRBJ1-2; weak D call: TRBD1 (5 bases). Germline V gives CDR1 MDHEN, CDR2 SYDVKM. CDR3 length: 14 residues. V lost 3 bases and J lost 4, with 12 bases in between. The DNA of the CDR3 is TGTGCCAGCAGTTTGGGGGGGAACCTCTATGGCTACACCTTC. This codes for CASSLGGNLYGYTF.

V is TRBV23-1 and J is TRBJ2-1; D gene ambiguous. TRBV23-1 is recorded as an ORF, its role being uncertain. Trimming shortened V by 0 bases and J by 0 bases, and 15 bases separated the two germline ends. CDR3 length: 18 residues. For the CDR3, the DNA is TGCGCCAGCAGTCAATCTGCATGCCCTTCTGGCTCCTACAATGAGCAGTTCTTC. The encoded protein is CASSQSACPSGSYNEQFF.

This sequence joins TRBV5-1 and TRBJ2-2; 7 bases match TRBD2. The CDR3 contains 14 residues. Unmatched junction bases numbered 3, after V lost 2 bases and J lost 5 bases. The germline gives CDR1 SGHRS, CDR2 YFSETQ. The CDR3 coding sequence is TGCGCCAGCAGCTTTCTAGCGGAAACCGGGGAGCTGTTTTTT. It yields the protein CASSFLAETGELFF. The variable domain in full, completed from reference TRBV5-1 and TRBJ2-2, reads KAGVTQTPRYLIKTRGQQVTLSCSPISGHRSVSWYQQTPGQGLQFLFEYFSETQRNKGNFPGRFSGRQFSNSRSEMNVSTLELGDSALYLCASSFLAETGELFFGEGSRLTVL.

This clonotype was recorded at least ten times. The rearrangement links TRBV11-2 to TRBJ2-3; either TRBD1 or TRBD2 may fit D (5 bases each). The CDR3 has 15 amino acids. The ends were cut back, 1 base at V and 0 bases at J, with 8 bases in the middle. Germline V lookup: CDR1 SGHAT, CDR2 FQNNGV. Here the CDR3 reads CASSLGDGSTDTQYF. In DNA form, the CDR3 reads TGTGCCAGCAGCTTAGGGGACGGGAGCACAGATACGCAGTATTTT.

CDR3 DNA sequence: TGTGCCAGCAGCTTAGGTCTTTCCACAGATACGCAGTATTTT. Its translation is CASSLGLSTDTQYF. The genes are TRBV7-2 and TRBJ2-3; D gene unclear. CDR1 and CDR2 (germline): SGHTA, FQGNSA. Trimming shortened V by 1 base and J by 2 bases, and 7 bases separated the two germline ends. This CDR3 is built from 14 residues.